The 5 T cell receptor beta chains below all came from one sample that was sequenced in a study of T cells in Graves' hyperthyroidism and ophthalmopathy. What was amplified from RNA transcripts were TCR beta CDR3 regions. HTBI primers drove first-round RT-PCR of the TCR CDR3. One entry per CDR3 protein, called by TCRdb with MiXCR from the multiplex PCR reads. The table shows roughly 740,000 distinct CDR3 sequences, with around 15% occurring only once. Material: blood. These TCRs come from a man between 18 and 35 years old with Graves' hyperthyroidism.

This clonotype was detected ten times or more. This chain uses TRBV5-1 with TRBJ1-1, with a weak D call TRBD1 (5 bases). CDR3 length: 14 amino acids. Germline V gives CDR1 SGHRS, CDR2 YFSETQ. V shed 0 bases and J shed 4 bases, with 10 bases lying between them. CDR3 in amino acids: CASSLEFQGTEAFF. CDR3 sequence (DNA): TGCGCCAGCAGCTTGGAGTTCCAGGGCACTGAAGCTTTCTTT.

This clonotype has a handful of counts. This chain joins TRBV5-1 and TRBJ2-1; TRBD2 aligns across 8 bases. Looked up from germline, CDR1 is SGHRS and CDR2 is YFSETQ. V lost 2 bases to trimming and J lost 3 bases; unmatched junction nucleotides: 10. The CDR3 has 17 amino acids. For the CDR3, the DNA is TGCGCCAGCAGCTTTCCTGGGGGTAGCGGGGACTACAATGAGCAGTTCTTC. The encoded protein is CASSFPGGSGDYNEQFF.

The chain combines TRBV2 with TRBJ2-7; 8 nucleotides align to TRBD2. Germline lookup yields CDR1 SNHLY and CDR2 FYNNEI. J gave up 4 bases and V 2 bases, and 7 bases lay outside the gene matches. The CDR3 is 15 amino acids. The CDR3 DNA follows: TGTGCCAGCAGTGAATGGAGCGGGAGTTCGTACGAGCAGTACTTC. Translation gives CASSEWSGSSYEQYF.

This clonotype was observed at least ten times. The rearrangement joins TRBV18 to TRBJ2-7; D gene ambiguous. The CDR3 has 13 amino acids. Germline CDR1 is KGHSH and CDR2 is LQKENI. Deletions cut 1 base from V and 2 bases from J, with 6 bases between. The CDR3 protein is CASSPQVAYEQYF. The CDR3 nucleotides are TGTGCCAGCTCACCACAGGTAGCCTACGAGCAGTACTTC.

This clonotype was seen at least ten times. The rearrangement links TRBV12-3 or TRBV12-4 to TRBJ1-5, with no clear D. The CDR3 contains 13 residues. Trimming left V 2 bases short and J 9 bases short, with 11 bases between. The CDR3 is CASSLSGVGPQHF. The CDR3, as DNA: TGTGCCAGCAGTTTATCGGGTGTAGGGCCCCAGCATTTT.